This entry concerns a single T cell receptor (beta chain). Its specificity is not known. Every participating donor gave one draw, a heparinised blood sample averaging about 100 mL. In germline, CDR1 is SGHTA, CDR2 FQGNSA. J lost 0 bases, V lost 3 bases, and 2 bases had no gene match. The CDR3 is 15 amino acids. This sample stems from a study of beta chain features in type 1 diabetes. Broader study findings: PCR might favor shorter templates, but any such skew would affect patients and controls equally. More deletions and fewer insertions at VDJ junctions were seen in type 1 diabetes patients.

Reverse transcribing all isolated RNA meant expressed TCRB transcripts were sequenced. Naive, central memory and regulatory T cell samples produced a mean of approximately 4 million reads. Clones were sequenced by immunoSEQ multiplex PCR, and TCRdb holds only the in-frame ones, with some missing. Among around 320,000 clones, approximately 14% were seen once, and the ten largest hold roughly 7%. This sequence joins TRBV7-2 and TRBJ2-7, with TRBD2 identical over 10 bases. This clonotype originated in a young man in good health. Sequenced sample: central memory CD4+ T cells from blood. CDR3 residues: CASSFSGGTSYEQYF. The CDR3 bases are TGTGCCAGCAGCTTTAGCGGGGGGACCTCCTACGAGCAGTACTTC.